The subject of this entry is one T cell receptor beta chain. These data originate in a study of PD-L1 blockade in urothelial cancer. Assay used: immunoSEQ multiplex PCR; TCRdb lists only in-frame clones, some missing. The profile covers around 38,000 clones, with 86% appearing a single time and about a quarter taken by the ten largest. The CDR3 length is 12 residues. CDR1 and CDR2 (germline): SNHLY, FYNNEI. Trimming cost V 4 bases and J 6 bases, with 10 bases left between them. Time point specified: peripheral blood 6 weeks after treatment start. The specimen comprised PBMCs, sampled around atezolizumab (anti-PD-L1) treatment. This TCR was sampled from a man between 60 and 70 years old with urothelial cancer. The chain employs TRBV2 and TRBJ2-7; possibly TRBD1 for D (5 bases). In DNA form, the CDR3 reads TGTGCCAGCAGTGGACAGCAATCCGAGCAGTACTTC. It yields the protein CASSGQQSEQYF.